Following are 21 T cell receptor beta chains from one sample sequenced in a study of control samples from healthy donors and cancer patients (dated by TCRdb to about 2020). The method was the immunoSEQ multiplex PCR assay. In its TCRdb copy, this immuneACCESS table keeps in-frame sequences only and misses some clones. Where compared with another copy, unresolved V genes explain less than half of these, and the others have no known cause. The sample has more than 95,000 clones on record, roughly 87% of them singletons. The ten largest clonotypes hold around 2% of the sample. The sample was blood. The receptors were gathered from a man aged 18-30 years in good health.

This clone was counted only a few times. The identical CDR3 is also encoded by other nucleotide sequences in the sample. The CDR3 reads CASSGLAGGDTQYF. DNA for the CDR3: TGCGCCAGCAGTGGACTAGCGGGAGGAGATACGCAGTATTTT. The V and J genes are TRBV10-1 and TRBJ2-3, with 13 bases identical to TRBD2. Germline V gene lookup returns CDR1 WNHNN and CDR2 SYGVQD (reference sequence). The CDR3 covers 14 residues. Germline trimming cut 4 bases from V and 5 bases from J; bases unmatched to any gene: 0.

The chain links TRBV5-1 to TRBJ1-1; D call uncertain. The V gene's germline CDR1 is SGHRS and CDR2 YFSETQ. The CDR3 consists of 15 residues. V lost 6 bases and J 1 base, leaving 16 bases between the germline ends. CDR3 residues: CASTRGSGKNTEAFF. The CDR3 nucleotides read TGCGCCAGCACACGGGGATCGGGTAAGAACACTGAAGCTTTCTTT.

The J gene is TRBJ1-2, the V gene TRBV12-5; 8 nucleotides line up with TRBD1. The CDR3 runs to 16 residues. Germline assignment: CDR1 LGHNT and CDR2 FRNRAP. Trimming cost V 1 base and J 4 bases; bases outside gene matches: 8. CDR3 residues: CASGLGRGQESYGYTF. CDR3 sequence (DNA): TGTGCTAGTGGTTTGGGGCGGGGACAGGAGTCCTATGGCTACACCTTC.

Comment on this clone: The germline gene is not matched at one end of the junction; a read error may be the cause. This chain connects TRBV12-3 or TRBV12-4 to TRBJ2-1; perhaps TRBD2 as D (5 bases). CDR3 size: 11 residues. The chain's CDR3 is CASSPSQERVF. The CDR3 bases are TGTGCCAGCAGCCCCAGTCAGGAGAGGGTCTTC.

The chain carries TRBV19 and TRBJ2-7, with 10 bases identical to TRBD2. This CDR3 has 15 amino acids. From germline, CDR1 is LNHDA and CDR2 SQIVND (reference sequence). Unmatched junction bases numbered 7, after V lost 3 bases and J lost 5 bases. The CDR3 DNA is TGTGCCAGTAGTATCCTAGCGGGAGTGTTAAACGAGCAGTACTTC. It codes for CASSILAGVLNEQYF.

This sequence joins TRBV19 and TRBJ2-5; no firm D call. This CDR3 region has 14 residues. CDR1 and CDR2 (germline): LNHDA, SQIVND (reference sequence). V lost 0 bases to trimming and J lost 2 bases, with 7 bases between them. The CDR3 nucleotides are TGTGCCAGTAGTATAGAGGGCGTTCAAGAGACCCAGTACTTC. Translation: CASSIEGVQETQYF.

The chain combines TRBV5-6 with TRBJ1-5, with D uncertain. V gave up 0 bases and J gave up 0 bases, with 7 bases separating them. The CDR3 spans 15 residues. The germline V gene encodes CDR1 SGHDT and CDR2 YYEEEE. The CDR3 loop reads CASSLGRSSNQPQHF. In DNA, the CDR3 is TGTGCCAGCAGCTTGGGCAGGAGTAGCAATCAGCCCCAGCATTTT.

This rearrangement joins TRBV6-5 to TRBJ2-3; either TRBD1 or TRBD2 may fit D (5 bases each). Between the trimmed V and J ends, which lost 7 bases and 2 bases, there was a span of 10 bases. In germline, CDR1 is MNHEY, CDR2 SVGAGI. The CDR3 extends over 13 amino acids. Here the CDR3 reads CASTGDLTDTQYF. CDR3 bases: TGTGCCAGCACTGGGGACCTCACAGATACGCAGTATTTT.

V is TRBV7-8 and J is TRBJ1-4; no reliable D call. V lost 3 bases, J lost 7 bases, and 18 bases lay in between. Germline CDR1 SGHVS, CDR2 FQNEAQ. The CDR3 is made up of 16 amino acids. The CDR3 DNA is TGTGCCAGCAGCTTGGCTGTTAGGTCCTCTGGTGAAAAACTGTTTTTT. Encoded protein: CASSLAVRSSGEKLFF.

The CDR3 DNA reads TGTGCCACCAGCAGAGAAAGGGCGGTCTCCTACAATGAGCAGTTCTTC. Amino acids: CATSRERAVSYNEQFF. The V call is TRBV15, the J call TRBJ2-1; D call uncertain. V lost 0 bases and J lost 0, with 9 bases in between. The CDR3 loop spans 16 amino acids. Germline values: CDR1 LNHNV, CDR2 YYDKDF (reference sequence).

The CDR3 protein is CSASSRNTEAFF. The CDR3 nucleotides are TGCAGTGCTAGTTCACGGAACACTGAAGCTTTCTTT. The chain has TRBV20-1 and TRBJ1-1, with D hard to call. With 3 bases removed from V and 1 base from J, the gap between germline ends came to 6 bases. Per germline, CDR1 DFQATT and CDR2 SNEGSKA (reference sequence). There are 12 residues in the CDR3.

CDR3 bases: TGTGCCAGCAGGGACAAAGTGGGGGAGACCCAGTACTTC. Translation: CASRDKVGETQYF. The chain has TRBV25-1 and TRBJ2-5; TRBD1 might be the D (5 bases). Trimming took off 6 bases at V and 5 bases at J, with 13 bases between the two ends. The CDR3 sequence is 13 residues long. Germline V gives CDR1 MGHDK, CDR2 SYGVNS.

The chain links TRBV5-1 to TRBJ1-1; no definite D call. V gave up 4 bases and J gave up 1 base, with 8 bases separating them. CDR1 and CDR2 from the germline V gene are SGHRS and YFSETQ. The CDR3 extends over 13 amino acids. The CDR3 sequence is CASSRTKNTEAFF. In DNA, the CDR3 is TGCGCCAGCAGCCGGACCAAGAACACTGAAGCTTTCTTT.

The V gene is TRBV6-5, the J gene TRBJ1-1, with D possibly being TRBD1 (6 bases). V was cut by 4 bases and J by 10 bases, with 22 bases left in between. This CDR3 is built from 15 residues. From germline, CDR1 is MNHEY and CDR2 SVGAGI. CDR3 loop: CASSSPERQAPPAFF. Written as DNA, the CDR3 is TGTGCCAGCAGTTCCCCCGAACGACAGGCCCCCCCAGCTTTCTTT.

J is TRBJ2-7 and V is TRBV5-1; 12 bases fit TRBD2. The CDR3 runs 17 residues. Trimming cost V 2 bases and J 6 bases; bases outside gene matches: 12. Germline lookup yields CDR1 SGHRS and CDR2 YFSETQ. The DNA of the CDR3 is TGCGCCAGCAGCTTTGGACTAGCGGGAAACGAGCCCTCCGAGCAGTACTTC. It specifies CASSFGLAGNEPSEQYF.

Written as DNA, the CDR3 is TGTGCCAGCAGCCATCTCGGGGCCACGAACTATGAGCAGTTCTTC. Translation gives CASSHLGATNYEQFF. V usage is TRBV7-9 and J usage is TRBJ2-1, with D perhaps being TRBD1 or TRBD2 (5 bases each). Germline V CDR1 and CDR2: SEHNR, FQNEAQ (reference sequence). V was clipped by 5 bases and J by 8 bases, with 19 bases between them. There are 15 residues in the CDR3.

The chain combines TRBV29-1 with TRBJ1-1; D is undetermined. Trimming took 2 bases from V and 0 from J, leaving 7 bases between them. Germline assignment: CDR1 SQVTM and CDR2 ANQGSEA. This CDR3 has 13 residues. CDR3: CSVEPQMNTEAFF. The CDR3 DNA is TGCAGCGTTGAACCCCAAATGAACACTGAAGCTTTCTTT.

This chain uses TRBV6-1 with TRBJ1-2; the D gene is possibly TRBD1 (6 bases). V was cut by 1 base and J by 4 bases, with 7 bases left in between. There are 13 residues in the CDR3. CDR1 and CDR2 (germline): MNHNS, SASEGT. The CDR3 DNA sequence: TGTGCCAGCAGTGAAGGAGGGGGCTATGGCTACACCTTC. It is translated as CASSEGGGYGYTF.

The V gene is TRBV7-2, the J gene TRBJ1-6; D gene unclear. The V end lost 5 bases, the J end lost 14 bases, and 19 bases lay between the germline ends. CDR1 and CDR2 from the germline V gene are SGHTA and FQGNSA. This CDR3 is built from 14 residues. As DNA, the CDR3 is TGTGCCAGCAGCATAAGTGGCAGTCTGCTATCCCTCCACTTT. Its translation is CASSISGSLLSLHF. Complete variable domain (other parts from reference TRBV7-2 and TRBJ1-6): GAGVSQSPSNKVTEKGKDVELRCDPISGHTALYWYRQSLGQGLEFLIYFQGNSAPDKSGLPSDRFSAERTGGSVSTLTIQRTQQEDSAVYLCASSISGSLLSLHFGNGTRLTVT.

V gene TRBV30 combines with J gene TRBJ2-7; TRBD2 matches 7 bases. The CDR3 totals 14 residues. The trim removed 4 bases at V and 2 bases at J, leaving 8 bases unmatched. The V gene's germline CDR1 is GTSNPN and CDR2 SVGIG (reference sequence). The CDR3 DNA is TGTGCCTGGAAAAGGCTAGCGGCACCCTACGAGCAGTACTTC. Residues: CAWKRLAAPYEQYF. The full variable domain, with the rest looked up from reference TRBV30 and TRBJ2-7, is SQTIHQWPATLVQPVGSPLSLECTVEGTSNPNLYWYRQAAGRGLQLLFYSVGIGQISSEVPQNLSASRPQDRQFILSSKKLLLSDSGFYLCAWKRLAAPYEQYFGPGTRLTVT.

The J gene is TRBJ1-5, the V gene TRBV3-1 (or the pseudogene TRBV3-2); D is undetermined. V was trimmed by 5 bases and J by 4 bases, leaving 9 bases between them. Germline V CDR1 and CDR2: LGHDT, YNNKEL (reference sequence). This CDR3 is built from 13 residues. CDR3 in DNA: TGTGCCAGCAGCGGTGACCGTAATCAGCCCCAGCATTTT. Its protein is CASSGDRNQPQHF.